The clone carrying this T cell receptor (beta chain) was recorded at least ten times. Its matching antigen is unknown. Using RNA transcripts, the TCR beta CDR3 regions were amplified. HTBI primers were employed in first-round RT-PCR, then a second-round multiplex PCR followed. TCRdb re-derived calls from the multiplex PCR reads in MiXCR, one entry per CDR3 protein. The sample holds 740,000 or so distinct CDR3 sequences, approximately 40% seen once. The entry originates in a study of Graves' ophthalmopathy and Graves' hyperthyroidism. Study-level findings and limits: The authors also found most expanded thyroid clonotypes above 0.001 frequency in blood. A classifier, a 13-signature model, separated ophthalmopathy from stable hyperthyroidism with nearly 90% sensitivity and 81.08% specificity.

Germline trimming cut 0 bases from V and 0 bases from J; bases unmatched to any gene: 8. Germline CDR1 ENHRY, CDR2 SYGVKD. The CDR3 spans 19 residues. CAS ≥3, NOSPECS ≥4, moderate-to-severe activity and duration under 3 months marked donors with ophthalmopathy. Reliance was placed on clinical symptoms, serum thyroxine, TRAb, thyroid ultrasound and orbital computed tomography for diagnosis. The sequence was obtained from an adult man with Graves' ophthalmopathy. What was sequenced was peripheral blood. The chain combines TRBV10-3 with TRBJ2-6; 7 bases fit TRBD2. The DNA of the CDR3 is TGTGCCATCAGTGAGTCGGGGAGGGCGTCCCTCTCTGGGGCCAACGTCCTGACTTTC. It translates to CAISESGRASLSGANVLTF.